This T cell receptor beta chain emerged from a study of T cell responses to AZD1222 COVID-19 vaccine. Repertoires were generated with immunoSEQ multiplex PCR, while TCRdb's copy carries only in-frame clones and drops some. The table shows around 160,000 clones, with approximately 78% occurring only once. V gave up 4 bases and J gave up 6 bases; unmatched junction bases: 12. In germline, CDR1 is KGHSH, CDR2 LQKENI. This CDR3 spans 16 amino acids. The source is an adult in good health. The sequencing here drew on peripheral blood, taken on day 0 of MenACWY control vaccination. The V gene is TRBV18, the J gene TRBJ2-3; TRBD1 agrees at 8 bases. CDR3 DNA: TGTGCCAGCTCACTGGGACAGGCCCGCAGAGGTGATACGCAGTATTTT. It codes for CASSLGQARRGDTQYF.